The 9 T cell receptor beta chains reported below all come from one sample, sequenced in a study of T-cell memory formation after mild COVID-19. MiXCR was run by TCRdb on the 5' RACE reads, yielding one entry per CDR3 protein. The sample holds a few hundred thousand distinct CDR3 sequences; roughly 8.2% are singletons and the top ten take 22%. Material: PBMCs or a T cell subset sorted from them (not recorded which). The receptors originated from a man between 18 and 35 years old who had mild COVID-19 (a few samples of this study predate the infection). Cell type and time point are not known.

In this sample, this clonotype turned up many times. V and J are TRBV9 and TRBJ1-6; TRBD1 agrees at 7 bases. The germline CDR1 and CDR2 sequences are SGDLS and YYNGEE. The CDR3 totals 18 residues. V lost 4 bases, J lost 3 bases, and 13 bases stayed unmatched. CDR3 in amino acids: CASSHPIDRANYNSPLHF. The CDR3 DNA reads TGTGCCAGCAGCCACCCAATTGACAGGGCGAACTATAATTCACCCCTCCACTTT. The whole variable domain, remainder taken from reference TRBV9 and TRBJ1-6, is DSGVTQTPKHLITATGQRVTLRCSPRSGDLSVYWYQQSLDQGLQFLIQYYNGEERAKGNILERFSAQQFPDLHSELNLSSLELGDSALYFCASSHPIDRANYNSPLHFGNGTRLTVT.

J is TRBJ1-1 and V is TRBV27, with D possibly TRBD1 on 5 matching bases. This CDR3 is built from 14 residues. The ends were cut back, 7 bases at V and 6 bases at J, with 18 bases in the middle. CDR1 is MNHEY and CDR2 is SMNVEV in the germline V gene (reference sequence). CDR3: CASTKVGVGAEAFF. CDR3 coding DNA: TGTGCCAGCACCAAGGTAGGGGTAGGTGCTGAAGCTTTCTTT.

The chain is built from TRBV20-1 and TRBJ1-4; D gene ambiguous. Looked up from germline, CDR1 is DFQATT and CDR2 is SNEGSKA (reference sequence). V was cut by 0 bases and J by 8 bases, with 13 bases left in between. There are 14 residues in the CDR3. As DNA, the CDR3 is TGCAGTGCTAGAGATGGCGTGGTCACGGAAAAACTGTTTTTT. Translated: CSARDGVVTEKLFF.

This clonotype was detected only a few times. The chain couples TRBV5-4 to TRBJ2-5; D possibly corresponds to TRBD1 (6 bases). The CDR3 totals 14 residues. CDR1 is SGHNT, CDR2 YYREEE, per germline (reference sequence). V shed 3 bases and J shed 2 bases, with 11 bases lying between them. As DNA, the CDR3 is TGTGCCAGCAGCTGGACAGAAAGTCAAGAGACCCAGTACTTC. Amino acids: CASSWTESQETQYF.

Only a few counts were recorded for this clonotype. J is TRBJ2-2 and V is TRBV5-1, with D possibly being TRBD1 or TRBD2 (5 bases each). This CDR3 is built from 13 residues. CDR1 is SGHRS, CDR2 YFSETQ, per germline. V lost 0 bases and J 7 bases, leaving 7 bases between the germline ends. The CDR3 region is CASSLGDGGELFF. For the CDR3, the DNA is TGCGCCAGCAGCTTGGGGGACGGCGGGGAGCTGTTTTTT.

In its sample, this clonotype was seen a few times. The rearrangement uses TRBV3-1 and TRBJ1-2, with a tentative D call TRBD1 (6 bases). Germline V gene sequence: CDR1 LGHDT, CDR2 YNNKEL (reference sequence). The V end lost 7 bases, the J end lost 4 bases, and 19 bases lay between the germline ends. CDR3 length: 15 amino acids. The CDR3 is CASTQDSPSAYGYTF. CDR3 sequence (DNA): TGTGCCAGCACCCAGGACAGCCCCTCCGCCTATGGCTACACCTTC.

V usage is TRBV7-8 and J usage is TRBJ2-3, with D tentatively TRBD1 (6 bases). CDR1 SGHVS and CDR2 FQNEAQ come from the germline V gene. Trimming removed 4 bases from V and 0 bases from J, with 14 bases in between. There are 16 residues in the CDR3. In nucleotides, the CDR3 is TGTGCCAGCAGCTCCCTGAGGGGGTTGAGCACAGATACGCAGTATTTT. Its protein is CASSSLRGLSTDTQYF.

This clonotype has more than one count but fewer than ten. This chain links TRBV6-1 with TRBJ1-4; unclear D gene. CDR3 length equals 14 residues. Germline CDR1 MNHNS, CDR2 SASEGT. Trimming took 4 bases from V and 0 from J, leaving 6 bases between them. As DNA, the CDR3 is TGTGCCAGCAGTGGTACAGCAACTAATGAAAAACTGTTTTTT. Translation: CASSGTATNEKLFF.

The rearrangement uses TRBV4-1 and TRBJ2-2, with a tentative D call TRBD2 (6 bases). Germline CDR1 reads MGHRA; CDR2 reads YSYEKL. V shed 1 base and J shed 4 bases, with 10 bases lying between them. The CDR3 length is 15 residues. This chain's CDR3 is CASSQVGTLTGELFF. CDR3 coding DNA: TGCGCCAGCAGCCAAGTCGGGACTCTCACCGGGGAGCTGTTTTTT.